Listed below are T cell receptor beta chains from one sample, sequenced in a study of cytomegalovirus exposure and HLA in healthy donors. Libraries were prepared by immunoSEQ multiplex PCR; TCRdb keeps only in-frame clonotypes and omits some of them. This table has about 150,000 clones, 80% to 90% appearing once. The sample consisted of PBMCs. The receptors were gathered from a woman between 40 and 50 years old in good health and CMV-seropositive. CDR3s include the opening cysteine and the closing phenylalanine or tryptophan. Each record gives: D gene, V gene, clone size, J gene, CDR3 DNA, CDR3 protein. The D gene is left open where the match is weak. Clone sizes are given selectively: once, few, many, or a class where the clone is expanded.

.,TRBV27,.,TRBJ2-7,TGTGCCAGCAGTAACGGGGGACCCAGGGACGAGCAGTACTTC,CASSNGGPRDEQYF
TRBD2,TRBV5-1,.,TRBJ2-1,TGCGCCAGCAGCTTACCTAGCGGGGGTTCATCGGAGCAGTTCTTC,CASSLPSGGSSEQFF
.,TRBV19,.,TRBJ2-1,TGTGCCAGTAGTATTGTCGCCTACAATGAGCAGTTCTTC,CASSIVAYNEQFF
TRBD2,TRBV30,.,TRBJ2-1,TGTGCCTGGAGTGTTGGCGCGGGAGAGAATGAGCAGTTCTTC,CAWSVGAGENEQFF
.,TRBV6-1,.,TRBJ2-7,TGTGCCAGCAGTGAAGCCGGCGCGGACTACGAGCAGTACTTC,CASSEAGADYEQYF
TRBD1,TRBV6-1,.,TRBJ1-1,TGTGCCAGCAGCCTAGACAGGGGGGGGAACACTGAAGCTTTCTTT,CASSLDRGGNTEAFF
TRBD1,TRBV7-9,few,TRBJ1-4,TGTGCCAGCAGCCCCTCTGACAGGGGTGGGGAAAAACTGTTTTTT,CASSPSDRGGEKLFF
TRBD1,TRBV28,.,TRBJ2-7,TGTGCCAGCAGTCGGGGACAGGGGAGCTACGAGCAGTACTTC,CASSRGQGSYEQYF
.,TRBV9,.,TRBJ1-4,TGTGCCAGCAGCGTGGGAGGCGGTGGTTATGTGGGAGAAAAACTGTTTTTT,CASSVGGGGYVGEKLFF
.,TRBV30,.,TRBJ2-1,TGTGCCTGGACCCCACTAGTCGACAATGAGCAGTTCTTC,CAWTPLVDNEQFF
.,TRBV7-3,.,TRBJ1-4,TGTGCCAGCAGCCCCCCCCCGAGGACAGCAGTTAATGAAAAACTGTTTTTT,CASSPPPRTAVNEKLFF
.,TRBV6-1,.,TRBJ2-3,TGTGCCAGCAGTGGCGGTCCGCCGACCACAGATACGCAGTATTTT,CASSGGPPTTDTQYF
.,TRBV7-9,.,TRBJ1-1,TGTGCCAGCAGCGCACAGGGGAACACTGAAGCTTTCTTT,CASSAQGNTEAFF
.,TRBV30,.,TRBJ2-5,TGTGCCTGGAGTAGCCAACAAGAGACCCAGTACTTC,CAWSSQQETQYF
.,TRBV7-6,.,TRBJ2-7,TGTGCCAGCACCCCTGGACCTGACAGGCCCTACGAGCAGTACTTC,CASTPGPDRPYEQYF
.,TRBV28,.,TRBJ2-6,TGTGCCAGCAGTTTGGGGACTCTTCCCTCTGGGGCCAACGTCCTGACTTTC,CASSLGTLPSGANVLTF
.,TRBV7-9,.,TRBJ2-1,TGTGCCAGCAGCTTAGCGGGGCCAATAAACAATGAGCAGTTCTTC,CASSLAGPINNEQFF
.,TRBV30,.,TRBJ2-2,TGTGCCTGGAGTGTCCCGAATCGACTATTGAGAGCCGGGTCCACCGGGGAGCTGTTTTTT,CAWSVPNRLLRAGSTGELFF
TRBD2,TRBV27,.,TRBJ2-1,TGTGCCAGCAGCTTTAGCGGGATTGCAAATGAGCAGTTCTTC,CASSFSGIANEQFF
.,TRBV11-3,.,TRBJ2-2,TGTGCCAGCAGCTCCGGGACACCTAACACCGGGGAGCTGTTTTTT,CASSSGTPNTGELFF
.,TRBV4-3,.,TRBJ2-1,TGCGCCAGCAGCCACACGGCAGGGAATGAGCAGTTCTTC,CASSHTAGNEQFF
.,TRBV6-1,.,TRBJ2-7,TGTGCCAGCACCACAAGTAACTCCTACGAGCAGTACTTC,CASTTSNSYEQYF
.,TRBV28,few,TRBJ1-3,TGTGCCAGCAGTACTCCCGGACAGATCTCTGGAAACACCATATATTTT,CASSTPGQISGNTIYF
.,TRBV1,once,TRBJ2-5,TGCACCAGCAGCCAGCCCACTAGCGGGAGAACCCGGGAGACCCAGTACTTC,CTSSQPTSGRTRETQYF
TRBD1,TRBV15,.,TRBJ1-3,TGTGCCACCAGCAGAGACTGGGACAGGGGGCCGGATTACTCTGGAAACACCATATATTTT,CATSRDWDRGPDYSGNTIYF
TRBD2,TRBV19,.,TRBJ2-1,TGTGCCAGTAGTATAGGGGCGGGAGATGAGCAGTTCTTC,CASSIGAGDEQFF
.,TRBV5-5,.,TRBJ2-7,TGTGCCAGCAGCAAACCTTACGGGGAGCAGTACTTC,CASSKPYGEQYF
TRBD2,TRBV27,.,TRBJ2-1,TGTGCCAGCAGTCTCGCCGGGACTAGCGGGATAAATGAGCAGTTCTTC,CASSLAGTSGINEQFF
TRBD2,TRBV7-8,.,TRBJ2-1,TGTGCCAGCAGCCTAGAGACTAGCGGTTACAATGAGCAGTTCTTC,CASSLETSGYNEQFF
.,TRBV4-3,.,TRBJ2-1,TGCGCCAGCAGCCAAGTGGGGCAGGGGGGCCTTTACAATGAGCAGTTCTTC,CASSQVGQGGLYNEQFF
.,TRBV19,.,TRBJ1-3,TGTGCCAGTAGTAGAGCGTCCCGCGTACCTGGAAACACCATATATTTT,CASSRASRVPGNTIYF
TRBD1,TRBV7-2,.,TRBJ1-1,TGTGCCAGCAGCACACAGGGGGCTGAAGCTTTCTTT,CASSTQGAEAFF
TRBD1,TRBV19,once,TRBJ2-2,TGTGCCAGTAGTGCCGACAGGGGGCGGTGGAACACCGGGGAGCTGTTTTTT,CASSADRGRWNTGELFF
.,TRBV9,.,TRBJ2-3,TGTGCCAGCAGCGTAGGGTTGACAGGTGGCACAGATACGCAGTATTTT,CASSVGLTGGTDTQYF
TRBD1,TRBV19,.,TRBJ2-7,TGTGCCAGTAGTATTGTTGGCAGGGGGCGTAACTACGAGCAGTACTTC,CASSIVGRGRNYEQYF
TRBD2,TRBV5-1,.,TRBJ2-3,TGCGCCAGCCGCAGACTAGCGGGAGGAGGGAGCACAGATACGCAGTATTTT,CASRRLAGGGSTDTQYF
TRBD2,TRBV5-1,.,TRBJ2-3,TGCGCCAGCAGCTCTAGCGGGGGTAGCACAGATACGCAGTATTTT,CASSSSGGSTDTQYF
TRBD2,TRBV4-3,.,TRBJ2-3,TGCGCCAGCAGCCTTGGACTAGCAGGCACAGATACGCAGTATTTT,CASSLGLAGTDTQYF
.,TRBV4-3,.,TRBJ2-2,TGCGCCAGCAGCCAAGGCGGGGCTTACACCGGGGAGCTGTTTTTT,CASSQGGAYTGELFF
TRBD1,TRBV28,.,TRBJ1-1,TGTGCCAGCAGCCAACCGGGACAGGGGGCCACTGAAGCTTTCTTT,CASSQPGQGATEAFF
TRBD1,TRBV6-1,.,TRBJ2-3,TGTGCCAGCAGTATGGACAGGGCCACAGATACGCAGTATTTT,CASSMDRATDTQYF
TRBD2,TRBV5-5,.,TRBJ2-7,TGTGCCAGCAGACCCGGGGGGGTCGACTACGAGCAGTACTTC,CASRPGGVDYEQYF
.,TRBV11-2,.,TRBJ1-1,TGTGCCAGCAGCTTGCAGGGAGGAAGGAGCACTGAAGCTTTCTTT,CASSLQGGRSTEAFF
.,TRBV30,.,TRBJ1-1,TGTGCCTGGAGTGTACTACATGGAACTTTCTTT,CAWSVLHGTFF
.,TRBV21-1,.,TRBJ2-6,TGTGCCAGCAGCAAAGCCAGCTCTGGGGCCAACGTCCTGACTTTC,CASSKASSGANVLTF
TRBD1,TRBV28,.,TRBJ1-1,TGTGCCAGCAGTAGTCAGGGGGCCAACACTGAAGCTTTCTTT,CASSSQGANTEAFF
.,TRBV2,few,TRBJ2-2,TGTGCCAGCAGTGAATTGGGGGGTGGGACCGGGGAGCTGTTTTTT,CASSELGGGTGELFF
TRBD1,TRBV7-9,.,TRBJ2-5,TGTGCCAGCAGCTCCAATACAGGGGTAGGGGAGACCCAGTACTTC,CASSSNTGVGETQYF
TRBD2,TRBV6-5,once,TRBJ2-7,TGTGCCAGCAGTTATCGGCTAGCGGGGGTATACGAGCAGTACTTC,CASSYRLAGVYEQYF
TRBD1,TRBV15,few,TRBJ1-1,TGTGCCACCAGCAGGAACACAGGGGGCACTGAAGCTTTCTTT,CATSRNTGGTEAFF
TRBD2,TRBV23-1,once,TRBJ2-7,TGCGCCAGCAGTTGGCCGGGACTAGCGGGAGTAGTGCAGTACTTC,CASSWPGLAGVVQYF
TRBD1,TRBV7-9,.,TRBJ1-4,TGTGCCAGCAGCCTAGACAGGGCCAGTGAAAAACTGTTTTTT,CASSLDRASEKLFF
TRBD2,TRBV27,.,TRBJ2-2,TGTGCCAGCAGCTTGACTAGCGGGAGTGCCGGGGAGCTGTTTTTT,CASSLTSGSAGELFF
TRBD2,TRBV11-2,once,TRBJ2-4,TGTGCCAGCAGTGTTAACGGACTAGCGGGGGGGCCGAGAAACATTCAGTACTTC,CASSVNGLAGGPRNIQYF
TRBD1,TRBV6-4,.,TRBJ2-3,TGTGCCAGCAGCCGGACCGGGACAGTTTCATCAGATACGCAGTATTTT,CASSRTGTVSSDTQYF
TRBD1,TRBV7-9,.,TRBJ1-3,TGTGCCAGCAGCTTAGGACAGGGAAGAAACACCATATATTTT,CASSLGQGRNTIYF